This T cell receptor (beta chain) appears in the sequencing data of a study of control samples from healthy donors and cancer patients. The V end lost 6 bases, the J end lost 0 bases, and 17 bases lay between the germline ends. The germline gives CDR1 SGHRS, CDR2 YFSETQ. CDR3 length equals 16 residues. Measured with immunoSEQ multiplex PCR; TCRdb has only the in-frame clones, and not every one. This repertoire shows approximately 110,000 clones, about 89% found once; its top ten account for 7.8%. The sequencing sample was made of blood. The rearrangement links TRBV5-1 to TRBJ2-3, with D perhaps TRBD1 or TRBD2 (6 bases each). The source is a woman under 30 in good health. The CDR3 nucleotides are TGCGCCAGCAATAGGGGACAAGGGGGGAGCACAGATACGCAGTATTTT. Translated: CASNRGQGGSTDTQYF.